What follows describes a single T cell receptor (beta chain). This sample was taken from a study of blood T cell repertoires in COVID-19. Across the study: Acute-phase and convalescent COVID-19 samples originated in the United States, Italy and Spain. Sources were T cells, B-cell-depleted T cells, or PBMCs; the material itself was cDNA or gDNA.

V gave up 8 bases and J gave up 1 base, with 6 bases separating them. The CDR3 spans 11 residues. Germline V lookup: CDR1 MNHEY, CDR2 SVGAGI. Study processing details: Reference gene primer amplification gave nucleated cell count estimates. TCRdb's copy holds only in-frame clones and misses some; the assay was immunoSEQ multiplex PCR. D and trimming were read from the DNA, whereas the V and J calls and clone size are those reported in that table. This table holds about 99,000 clones, approximately 89% found once. This chain connects TRBV6-5 to TRBJ2-7; D is ambiguous. The sequence was collected from a woman older than 75 in a cohort sampled during active COVID-19. Material for sequencing was peripheral blood. The CDR3 DNA reads as TGTGCCAGCGGCAGTTCCTACGAGCAGTACTTC. It yields the protein CASGSSYEQYF.